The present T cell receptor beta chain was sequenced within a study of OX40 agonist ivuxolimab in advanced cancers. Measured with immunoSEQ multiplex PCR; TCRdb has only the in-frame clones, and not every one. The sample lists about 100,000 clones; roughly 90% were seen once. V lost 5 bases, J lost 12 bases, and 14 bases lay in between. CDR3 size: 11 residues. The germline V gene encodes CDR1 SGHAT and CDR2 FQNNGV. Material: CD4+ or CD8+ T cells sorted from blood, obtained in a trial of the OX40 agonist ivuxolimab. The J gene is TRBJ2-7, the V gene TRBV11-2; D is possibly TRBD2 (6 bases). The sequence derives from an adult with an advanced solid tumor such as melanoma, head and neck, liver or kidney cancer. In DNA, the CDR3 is TGTGCCAGCAGCCGGGAGTTTGAGTTGTACTTC. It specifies CASSREFELYF. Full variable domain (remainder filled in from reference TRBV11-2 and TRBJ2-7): EAGVAQSPRYKIIEKRQSVAFWCNPISGHATLYWYQQILGQGPKLLIQFQNNGVVDDSQLPKDRFSAERLKGVDSTLKIQPAKLEDSAVYLCASSREFELYFGPGTRLTVT.